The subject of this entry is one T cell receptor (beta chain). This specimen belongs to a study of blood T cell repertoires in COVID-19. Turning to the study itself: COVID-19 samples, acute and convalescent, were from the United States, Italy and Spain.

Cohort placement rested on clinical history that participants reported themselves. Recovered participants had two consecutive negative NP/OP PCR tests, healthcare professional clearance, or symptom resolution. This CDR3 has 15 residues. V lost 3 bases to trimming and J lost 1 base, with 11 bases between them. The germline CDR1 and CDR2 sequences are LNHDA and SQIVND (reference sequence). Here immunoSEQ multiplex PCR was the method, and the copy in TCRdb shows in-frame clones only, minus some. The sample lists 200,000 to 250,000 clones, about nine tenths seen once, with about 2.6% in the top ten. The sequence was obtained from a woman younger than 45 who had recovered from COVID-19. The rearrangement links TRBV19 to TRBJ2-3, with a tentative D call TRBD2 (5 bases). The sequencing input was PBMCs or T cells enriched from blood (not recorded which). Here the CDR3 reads CASSISVEGTDTQYF. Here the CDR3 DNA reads TGTGCCAGTAGTATTAGCGTGGAAGGCACAGATACGCAGTATTTT.